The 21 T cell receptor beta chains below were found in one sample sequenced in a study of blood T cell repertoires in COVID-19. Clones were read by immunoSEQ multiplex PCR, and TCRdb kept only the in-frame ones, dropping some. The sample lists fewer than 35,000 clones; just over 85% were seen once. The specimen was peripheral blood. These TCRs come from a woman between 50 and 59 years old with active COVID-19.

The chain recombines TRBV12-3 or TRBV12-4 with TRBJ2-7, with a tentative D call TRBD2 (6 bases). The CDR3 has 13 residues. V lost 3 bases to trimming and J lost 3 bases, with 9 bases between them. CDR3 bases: TGTGCCAGCAGTTTGGGTAGCGGCTACGAGCAGTACTTC. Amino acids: CASSLGSGYEQYF.

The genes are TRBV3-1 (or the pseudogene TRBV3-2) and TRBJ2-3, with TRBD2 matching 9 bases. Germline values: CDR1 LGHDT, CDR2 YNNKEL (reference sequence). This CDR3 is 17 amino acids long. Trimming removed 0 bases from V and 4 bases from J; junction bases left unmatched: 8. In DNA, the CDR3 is TGTGCCAGCAGCCAAGAATTGGTAGCGGGAGTTGCAGATACGCAGTATTTT. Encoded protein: CASSQELVAGVADTQYF.

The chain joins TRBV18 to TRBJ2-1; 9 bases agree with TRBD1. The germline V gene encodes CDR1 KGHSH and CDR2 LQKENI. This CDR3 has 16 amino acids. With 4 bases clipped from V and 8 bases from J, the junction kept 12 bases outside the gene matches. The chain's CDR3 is CASSLNTGGAVHEQFF. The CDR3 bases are TGTGCCAGCTCACTTAACACAGGGGGCGCGGTCCATGAGCAGTTCTTC. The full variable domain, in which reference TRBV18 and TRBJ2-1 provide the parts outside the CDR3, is NAGVMQNPRHLVRRRGQEARLRCSPMKGHSHVYWYRQLPEEGLKFMVYLQKENIIDESGMPKERFSAEFPKEGPSILRIQQVVRGDSAAYFCASSLNTGGAVHEQFFGPGTRLTVL.

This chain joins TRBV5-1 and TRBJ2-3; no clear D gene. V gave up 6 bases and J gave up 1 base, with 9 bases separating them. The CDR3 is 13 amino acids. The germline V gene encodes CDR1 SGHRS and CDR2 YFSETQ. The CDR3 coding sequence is TGCGCCAGCACCCACACCGGCACAGATACGCAGTATTTT. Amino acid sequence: CASTHTGTDTQYF.

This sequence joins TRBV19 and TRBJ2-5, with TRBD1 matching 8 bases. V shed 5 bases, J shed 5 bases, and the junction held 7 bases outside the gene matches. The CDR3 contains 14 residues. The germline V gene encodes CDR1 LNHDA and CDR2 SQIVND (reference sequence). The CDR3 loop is CASSRQGYRETQYF. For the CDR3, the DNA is TGTGCCAGTAGTCGACAGGGGTATCGGGAGACCCAGTACTTC.

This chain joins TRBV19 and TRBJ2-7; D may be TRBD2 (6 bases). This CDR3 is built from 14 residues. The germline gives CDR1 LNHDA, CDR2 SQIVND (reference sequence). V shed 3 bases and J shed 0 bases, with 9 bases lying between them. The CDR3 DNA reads TGTGCCAGTAGTATGGGGGGTCTCTCCTACGAGCAGTACTTC. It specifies CASSMGGLSYEQYF. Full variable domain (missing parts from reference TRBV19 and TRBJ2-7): DGGITQSPKYLFRKEGQNVTLSCEQNLNHDAMYWYRQDPGQGLRLIYYSQIVNDFQKGDIAEGYSVSREKKESFPLTVTSAQKNPTAFYLCASSMGGLSYEQYFGPGTRLTVT.

The CDR3 protein is CASSITPSGEQFF. DNA for the CDR3: TGTGCCAGTAGTATAACTCCTAGCGGGGAACAGTTCTTC. The chain carries TRBV19 and TRBJ2-1; the match to TRBD2 covers 9 bases. This CDR3 region has 13 residues. V shed 2 bases and J 13 bases; nucleotides not matched to a gene: 6. Germline assignment: CDR1 LNHDA and CDR2 SQIVND (reference sequence).

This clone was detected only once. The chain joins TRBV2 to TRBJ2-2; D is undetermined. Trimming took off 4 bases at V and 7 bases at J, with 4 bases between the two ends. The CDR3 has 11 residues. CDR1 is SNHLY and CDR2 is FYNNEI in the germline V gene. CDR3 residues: CASSGSGELFF. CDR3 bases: TGTGCCAGCAGTGGTAGCGGGGAGCTGTTTTTT.

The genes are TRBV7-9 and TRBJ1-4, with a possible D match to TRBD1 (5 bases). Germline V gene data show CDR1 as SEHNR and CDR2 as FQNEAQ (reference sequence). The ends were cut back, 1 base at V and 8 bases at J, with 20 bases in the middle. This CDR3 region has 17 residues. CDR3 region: CASSLVGSGGDGEKLFF. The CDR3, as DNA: TGTGCCAGCAGCTTAGTGGGGAGTGGAGGGGACGGAGAAAAACTGTTTTTT.

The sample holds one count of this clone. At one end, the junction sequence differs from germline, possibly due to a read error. CDR3 loop: CATSRDRNSYNEQFF. In DNA, the CDR3 is TGTGCCACCAGCCGAGACAGAAACTCCTACAATGAGCAGTTCTTC. The V call is TRBV15, the J call TRBJ2-1; weak D call: TRBD1 (5 bases). The CDR3 loop spans 15 amino acids. The germline V gene has CDR1 LNHNV and CDR2 YYDKDF (reference sequence).

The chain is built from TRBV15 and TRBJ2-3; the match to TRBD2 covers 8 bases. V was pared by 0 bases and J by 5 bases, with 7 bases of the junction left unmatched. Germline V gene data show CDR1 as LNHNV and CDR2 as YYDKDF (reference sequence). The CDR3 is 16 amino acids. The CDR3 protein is CATSRDLGRVGDTQYF. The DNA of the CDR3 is TGTGCCACCAGCAGAGATCTCGGGAGGGTAGGAGATACGCAGTATTTT.

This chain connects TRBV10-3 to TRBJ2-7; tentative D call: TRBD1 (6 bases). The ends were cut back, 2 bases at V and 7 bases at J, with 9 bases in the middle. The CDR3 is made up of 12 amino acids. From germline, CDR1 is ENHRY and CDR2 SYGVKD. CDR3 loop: CAISERDREQYF. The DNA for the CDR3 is TGTGCCATCAGTGAGAGAGACAGGGAGCAGTACTTC.

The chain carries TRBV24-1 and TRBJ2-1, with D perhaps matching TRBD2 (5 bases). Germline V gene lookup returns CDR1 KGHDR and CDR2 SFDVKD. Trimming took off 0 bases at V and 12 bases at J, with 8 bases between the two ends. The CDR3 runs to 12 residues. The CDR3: CATSDLGRGQFF. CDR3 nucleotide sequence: TGTGCCACCAGTGATTTGGGACGGGGGCAGTTCTTC.

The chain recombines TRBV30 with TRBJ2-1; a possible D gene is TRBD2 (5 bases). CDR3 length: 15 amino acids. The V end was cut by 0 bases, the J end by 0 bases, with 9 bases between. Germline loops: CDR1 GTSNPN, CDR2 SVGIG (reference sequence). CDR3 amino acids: CAWSVGGGSYNEQFF. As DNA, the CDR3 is TGTGCCTGGAGTGTGGGCGGAGGCTCCTACAATGAGCAGTTCTTC.

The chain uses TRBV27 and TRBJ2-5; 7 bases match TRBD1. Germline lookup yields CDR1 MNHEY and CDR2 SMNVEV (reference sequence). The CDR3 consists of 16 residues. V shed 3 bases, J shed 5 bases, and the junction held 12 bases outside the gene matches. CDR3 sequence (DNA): TGTGCCAGCAGTTTGGGCCAATCGGCCAGGGGGGAGACCCAGTACTTC. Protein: CASSLGQSARGETQYF.

For the CDR3, the DNA is TGTGCCAGCAGCCCCCACTTACAGGGAACTAGCGAGCAGTACTTC. Encoded protein: CASSPHLQGTSEQYF. The V and J genes are TRBV9 and TRBJ2-7; tentative D call: TRBD1 (6 bases). CDR1 is SGDLS and CDR2 is YYNGEE in the germline V gene. This CDR3 has 15 residues. V lost 4 bases and J lost 6, with 20 bases in between.

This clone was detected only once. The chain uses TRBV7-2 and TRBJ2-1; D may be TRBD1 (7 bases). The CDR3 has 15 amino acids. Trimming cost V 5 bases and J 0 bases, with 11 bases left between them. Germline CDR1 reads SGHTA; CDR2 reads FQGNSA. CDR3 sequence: CASSLEGASYNEQFF. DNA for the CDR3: TGTGCCAGCAGCCTGGAGGGGGCCTCCTACAATGAGCAGTTCTTC.

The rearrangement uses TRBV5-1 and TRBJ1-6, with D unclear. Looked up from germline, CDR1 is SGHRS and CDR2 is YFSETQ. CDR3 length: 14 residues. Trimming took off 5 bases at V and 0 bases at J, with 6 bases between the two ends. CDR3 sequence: CASRHSSYNSPLHF. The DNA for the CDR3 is TGCGCCAGCAGGCACAGCTCCTATAATTCACCCCTCCACTTT.

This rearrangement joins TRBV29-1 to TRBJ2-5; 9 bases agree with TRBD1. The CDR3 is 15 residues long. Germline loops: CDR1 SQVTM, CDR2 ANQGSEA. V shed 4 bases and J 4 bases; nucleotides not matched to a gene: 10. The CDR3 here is CSVATGTGFGETQYF. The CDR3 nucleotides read TGCAGCGTTGCCACCGGGACAGGGTTTGGAGAGACCCAGTACTTC.

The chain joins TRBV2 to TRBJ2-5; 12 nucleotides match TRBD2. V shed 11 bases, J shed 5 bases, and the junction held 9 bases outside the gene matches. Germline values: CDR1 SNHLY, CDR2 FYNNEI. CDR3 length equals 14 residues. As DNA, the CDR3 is TGTGCCGGAAAGACTAGCGGGAGTGGGGAGACCCAGTACTTC. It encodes CAGKTSGSGETQYF. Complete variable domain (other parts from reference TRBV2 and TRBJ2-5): EPEVTQTPSHQVTQMGQEVILRCVPISNHLYFYWYRQILGQKVEFLVSFYNNEISEKSEIFDDQFSVERPDGSNFTLKIRSTKLEDSAMYFCAGKTSGSGETQYFGPGTRLLVL.

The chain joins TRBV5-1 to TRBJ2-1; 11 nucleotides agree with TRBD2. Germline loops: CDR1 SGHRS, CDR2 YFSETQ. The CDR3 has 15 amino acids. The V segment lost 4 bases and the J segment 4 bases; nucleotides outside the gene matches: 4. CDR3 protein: CASSMGLAEYNEQFF. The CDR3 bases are TGCGCCAGCAGCATGGGACTAGCGGAGTACAATGAGCAGTTCTTC.